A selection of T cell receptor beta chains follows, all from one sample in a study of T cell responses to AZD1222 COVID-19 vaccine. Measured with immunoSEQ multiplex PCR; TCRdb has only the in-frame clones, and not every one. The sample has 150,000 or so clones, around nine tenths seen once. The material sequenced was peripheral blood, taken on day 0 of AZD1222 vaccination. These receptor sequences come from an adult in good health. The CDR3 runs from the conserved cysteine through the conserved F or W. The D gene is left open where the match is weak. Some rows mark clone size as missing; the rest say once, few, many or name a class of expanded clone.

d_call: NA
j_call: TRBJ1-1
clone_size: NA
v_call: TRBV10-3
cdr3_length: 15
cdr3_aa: CAISDRGNVNTEAFF
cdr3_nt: TGTGCCATCAGTGATCGGGGGAACGTAAACACTGAAGCTTTCTTT

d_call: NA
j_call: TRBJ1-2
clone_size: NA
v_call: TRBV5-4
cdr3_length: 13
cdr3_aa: CASRQGNNYGYTF
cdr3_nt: TGTGCCAGCAGACAGGGAAACAACTATGGCTACACCTTC

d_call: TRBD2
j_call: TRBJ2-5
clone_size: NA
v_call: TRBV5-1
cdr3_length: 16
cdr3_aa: CASSLVLAGGQETQYF
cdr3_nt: TGCGCCAGCAGCTTAGTACTAGCGGGAGGCCAAGAGACCCAGTACTTC

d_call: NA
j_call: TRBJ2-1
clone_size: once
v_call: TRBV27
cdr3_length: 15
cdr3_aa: CASKDRQDLDNEQFF
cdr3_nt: TGTGCCAGCAAGGATAGACAGGACCTCGACAATGAGCAGTTCTTC

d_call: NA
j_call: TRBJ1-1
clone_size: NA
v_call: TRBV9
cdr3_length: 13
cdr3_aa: CASALNENTEAFF
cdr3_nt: TGTGCCAGCGCGCTCAACGAGAACACTGAAGCTTTCTTT

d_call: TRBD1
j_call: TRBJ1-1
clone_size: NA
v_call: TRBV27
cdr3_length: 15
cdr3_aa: CASSLWGQGHTEAFF
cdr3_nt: TGTGCCAGCAGTTTATGGGGACAGGGGCACACTGAAGCTTTCTTT

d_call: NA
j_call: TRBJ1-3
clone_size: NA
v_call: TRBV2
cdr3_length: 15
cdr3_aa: CASSVRTASGNTIYF
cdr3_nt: TGTGCCAGCAGTGTCCGGACAGCCTCTGGAAACACCATATATTTT

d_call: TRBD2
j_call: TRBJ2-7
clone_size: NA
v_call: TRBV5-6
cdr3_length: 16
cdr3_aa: CASSLGGLAGGYEQYF
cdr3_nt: TGTGCCAGCAGCTTGGGAGGACTAGCGGGAGGTTACGAGCAGTACTTC

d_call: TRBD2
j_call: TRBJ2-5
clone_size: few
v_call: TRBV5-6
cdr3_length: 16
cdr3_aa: CASSLPGRGIRETQYF
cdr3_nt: TGTGCCAGCAGCTTACCGGGGCGGGGGATTAGGGAGACCCAGTACTTC

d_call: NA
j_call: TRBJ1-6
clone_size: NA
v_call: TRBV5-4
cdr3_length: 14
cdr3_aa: CASSPGHANSPLHF
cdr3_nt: TGTGCCAGCAGCCCGGGACACGCAAATTCACCCCTCCACTTT

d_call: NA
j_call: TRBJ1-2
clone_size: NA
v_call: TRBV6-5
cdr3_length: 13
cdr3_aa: CASRTQGEYGYTF
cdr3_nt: TGTGCCAGCAGGACACAGGGAGAGTATGGCTACACCTTC

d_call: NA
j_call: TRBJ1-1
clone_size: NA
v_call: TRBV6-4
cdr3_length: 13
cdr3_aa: CASSLQGGTEAFF
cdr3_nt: TGTGCCAGCAGTCTACAGGGAGGCACTGAAGCTTTCTTT

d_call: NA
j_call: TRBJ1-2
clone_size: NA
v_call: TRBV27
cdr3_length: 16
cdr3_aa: CASSSSADRFLYGYTF
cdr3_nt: TGTGCCAGCAGTTCATCCGCCGACAGGTTCCTATATGGCTACACCTTC

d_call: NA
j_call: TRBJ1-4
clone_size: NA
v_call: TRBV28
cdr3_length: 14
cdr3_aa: CASRNGPSLEKLFF
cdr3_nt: TGTGCCAGCAGGAACGGACCGTCCCTTGAAAAACTGTTTTTT

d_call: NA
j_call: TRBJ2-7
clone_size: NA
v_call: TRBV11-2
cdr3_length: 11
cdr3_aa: CASSPRREQYF
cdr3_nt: TGTGCCAGCAGCCCTCGACGGGAGCAGTACTTC

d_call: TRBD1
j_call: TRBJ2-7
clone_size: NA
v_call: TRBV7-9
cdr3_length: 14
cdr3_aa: CASSFRTGGREQYF
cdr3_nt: TGTGCCAGCAGCTTTAGGACAGGGGGAAGGGAGCAGTACTTC

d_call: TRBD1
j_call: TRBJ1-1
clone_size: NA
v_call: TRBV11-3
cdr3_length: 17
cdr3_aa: CASSSSTGPGGITEAFF
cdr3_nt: TGTGCCAGCAGCTCCTCAACAGGGCCAGGGGGTATCACTGAAGCTTTCTTT

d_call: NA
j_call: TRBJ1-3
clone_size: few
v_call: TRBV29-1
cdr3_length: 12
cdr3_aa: CSVRDGRNTIYF
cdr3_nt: TGCAGCGTCAGGGACGGACGAAACACCATATATTTT

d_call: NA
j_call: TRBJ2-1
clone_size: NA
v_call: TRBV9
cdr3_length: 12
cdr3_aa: CASSVDGAEQFF
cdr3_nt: TGTGCCAGCAGCGTAGACGGAGCTGAGCAGTTCTTC

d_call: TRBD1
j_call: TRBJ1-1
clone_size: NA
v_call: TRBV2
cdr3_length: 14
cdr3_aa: CASRETGGNTEAFF
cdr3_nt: TGTGCCAGCCGGGAAACAGGGGGGAACACTGAAGCTTTCTTT

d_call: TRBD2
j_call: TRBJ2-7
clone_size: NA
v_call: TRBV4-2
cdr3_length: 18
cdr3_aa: CASSHATSGFPSSYEQYF
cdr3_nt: TGTGCCAGCAGCCATGCGACTAGCGGGTTTCCGAGCTCCTACGAGCAGTACTTC

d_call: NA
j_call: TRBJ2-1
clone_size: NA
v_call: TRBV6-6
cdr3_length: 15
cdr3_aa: CASSSLSRSYNEQFF
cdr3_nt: TGTGCCAGCAGTTCCTTGTCGCGCTCCTACAATGAGCAGTTCTTC

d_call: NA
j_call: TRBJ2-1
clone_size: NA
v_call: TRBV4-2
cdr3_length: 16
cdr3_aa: CASSQDTQFSYNEQFF
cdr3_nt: TGTGCCAGCAGCCAAGATACGCAGTTCTCCTACAATGAGCAGTTCTTC

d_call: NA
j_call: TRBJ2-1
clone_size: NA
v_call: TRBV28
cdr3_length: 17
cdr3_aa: CASSTLRASSLKDEQFF
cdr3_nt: TGTGCCAGCAGTACGCTCCGTGCCTCCTCGTTGAAGGATGAGCAGTTCTTC

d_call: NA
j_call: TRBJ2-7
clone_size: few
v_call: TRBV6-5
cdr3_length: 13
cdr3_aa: CASSYLKAYEQYF
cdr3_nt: TGTGCCAGCAGTTACTTAAAGGCCTACGAGCAGTACTTC

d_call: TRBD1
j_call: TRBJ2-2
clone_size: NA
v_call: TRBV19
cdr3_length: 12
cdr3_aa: CASRQGYGELFF
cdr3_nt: TGTGCCAGCCGACAGGGCTACGGGGAGCTGTTTTTT

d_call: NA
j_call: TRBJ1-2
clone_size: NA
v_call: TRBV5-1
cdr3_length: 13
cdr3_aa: CASSLTESYGYTF
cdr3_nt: TGCGCCAGCAGCCTCACAGAGAGCTATGGCTACACCTTC

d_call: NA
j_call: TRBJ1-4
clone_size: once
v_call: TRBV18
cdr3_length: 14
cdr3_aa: CASSPQETNEKLFF
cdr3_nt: TGTGCCAGCTCACCTCAGGAAACTAATGAAAAACTGTTTTTT

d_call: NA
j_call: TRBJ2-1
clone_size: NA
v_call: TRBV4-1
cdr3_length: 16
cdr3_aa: CASSQDHSVRNNEQFF
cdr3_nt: TGCGCCAGCAGCCAAGATCATTCCGTGCGGAACAATGAGCAGTTCTTC

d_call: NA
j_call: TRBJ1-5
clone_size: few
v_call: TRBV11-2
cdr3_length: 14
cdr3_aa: CASSRTTGDQPQHF
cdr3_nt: TGTGCCAGCAGCCGAACCACCGGGGATCAGCCCCAGCATTTT

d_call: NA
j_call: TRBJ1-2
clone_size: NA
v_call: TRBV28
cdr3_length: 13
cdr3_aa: CASRRPEGYGYTF
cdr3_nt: TGTGCCAGCCGTCGCCCGGAGGGCTATGGCTACACCTTC

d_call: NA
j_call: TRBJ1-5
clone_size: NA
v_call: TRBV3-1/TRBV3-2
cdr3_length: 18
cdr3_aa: CASSQVRRQKPRNQPQHF
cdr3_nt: TGTGCCAGCAGCCAAGTTAGGAGGCAGAAGCCTCGTAATCAGCCCCAGCATTTT

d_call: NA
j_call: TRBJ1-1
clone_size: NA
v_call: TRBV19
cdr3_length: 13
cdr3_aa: CASSLNGGTEAFF
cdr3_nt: TGTGCCAGTAGTCTGAACGGGGGAACTGAAGCTTTCTTT

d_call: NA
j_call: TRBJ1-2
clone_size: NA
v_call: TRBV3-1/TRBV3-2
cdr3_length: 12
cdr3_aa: CASSQGGQGYTF
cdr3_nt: TGTGCCAGCAGCCAAGGAGGACAGGGCTACACCTTC

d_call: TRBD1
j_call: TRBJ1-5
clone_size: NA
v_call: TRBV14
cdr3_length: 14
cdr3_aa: CASLPQGANQPQHF
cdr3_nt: TGTGCCAGCTTACCGCAGGGGGCGAATCAGCCCCAGCATTTT

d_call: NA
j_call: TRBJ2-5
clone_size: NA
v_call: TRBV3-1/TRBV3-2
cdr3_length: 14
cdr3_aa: CASSQDRVSETQYF
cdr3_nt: TGTGCCAGCAGCCAAGACAGGGTTTCAGAGACCCAGTACTTC

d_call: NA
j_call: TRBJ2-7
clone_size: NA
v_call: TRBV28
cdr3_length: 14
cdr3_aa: CASSFPGGAYEQYF
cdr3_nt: TGTGCCAGCAGTTTCCCCGGGGGAGCCTACGAGCAGTACTTC

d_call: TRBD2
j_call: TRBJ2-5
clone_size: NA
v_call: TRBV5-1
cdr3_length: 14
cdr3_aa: CASSYAGLGGTQYF
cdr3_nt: TGCGCCAGCAGCTATGCGGGACTAGGAGGGACCCAGTACTTC

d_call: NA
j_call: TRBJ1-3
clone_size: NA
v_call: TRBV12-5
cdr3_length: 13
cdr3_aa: CASGPPDGNTIYF
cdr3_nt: TGTGCTAGTGGTCCGCCAGACGGAAACACCATATATTTT

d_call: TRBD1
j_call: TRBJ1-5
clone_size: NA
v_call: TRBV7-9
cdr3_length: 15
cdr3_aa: CASSLRTGGFQPQHF
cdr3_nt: TGTGCCAGCAGCCTACGGACAGGGGGGTTTCAGCCCCAGCATTTT

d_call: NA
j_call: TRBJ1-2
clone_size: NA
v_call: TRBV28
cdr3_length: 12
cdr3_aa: CASSFGGDGYTF
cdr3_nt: TGTGCCAGCAGTTTCGGGGGGGATGGCTACACCTTC

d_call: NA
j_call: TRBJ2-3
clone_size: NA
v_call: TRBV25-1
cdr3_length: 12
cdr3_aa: CASSAAASTQYF
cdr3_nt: TGTGCCAGCAGTGCAGCAGCGAGTACGCAGTATTTT

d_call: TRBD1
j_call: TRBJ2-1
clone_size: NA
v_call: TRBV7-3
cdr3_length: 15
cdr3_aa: CASSSTTGGPDEQFF
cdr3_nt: TGTGCCAGCAGCTCGACCACAGGGGGCCCCGATGAGCAGTTCTTC

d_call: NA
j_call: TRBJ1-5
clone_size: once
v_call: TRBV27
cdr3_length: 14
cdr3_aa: CASGGSWGNQPQHF
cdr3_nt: TGTGCCAGCGGGGGGTCCTGGGGCAATCAGCCCCAGCATTTT

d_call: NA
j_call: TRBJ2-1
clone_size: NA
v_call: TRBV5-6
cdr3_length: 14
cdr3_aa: CASSRTESYNEQFF
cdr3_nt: TGTGCCAGCAGCAGGACAGAGTCTTACAATGAGCAGTTCTTC

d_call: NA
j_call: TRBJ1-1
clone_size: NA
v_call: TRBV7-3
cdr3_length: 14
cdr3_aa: CASSLDSMNTEAFF
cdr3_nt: TGTGCCAGCAGCTTAGACAGCATGAACACTGAAGCTTTCTTT

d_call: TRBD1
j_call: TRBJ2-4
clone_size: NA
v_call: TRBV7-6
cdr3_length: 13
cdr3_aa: CASSPGQWGIQYF
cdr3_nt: TGTGCCAGCAGCCCGGGACAGTGGGGGATTCAGTACTTC

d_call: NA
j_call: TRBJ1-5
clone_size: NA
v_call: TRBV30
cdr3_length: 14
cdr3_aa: CAWSVSGSNQPQHF
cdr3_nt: TGTGCCTGGAGTGTAAGCGGGAGCAATCAGCCCCAGCATTTT

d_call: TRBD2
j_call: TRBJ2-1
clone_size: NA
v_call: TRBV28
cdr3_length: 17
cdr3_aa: CASSARGNLFAGVEQFF
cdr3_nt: TGTGCCAGCAGTGCCCGGGGTAATTTGTTTGCGGGGGTCGAGCAGTTCTTC

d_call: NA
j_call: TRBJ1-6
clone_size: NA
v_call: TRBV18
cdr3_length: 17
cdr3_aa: CASSPQNAGARGSPLHF
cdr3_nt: TGTGCCAGCTCACCACAAAACGCGGGGGCGAGGGGATCACCCCTCCACTTT

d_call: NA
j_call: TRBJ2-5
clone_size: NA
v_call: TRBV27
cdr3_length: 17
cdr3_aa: CASSQTPGQTNQETQYF
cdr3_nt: TGTGCCAGCAGTCAGACCCCGGGACAAACTAACCAAGAGACCCAGTACTTC

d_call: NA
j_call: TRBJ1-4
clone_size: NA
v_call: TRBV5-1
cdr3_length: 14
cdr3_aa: CASSEGLTNEKLFF
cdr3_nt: TGCGCCAGCAGCGAGGGGTTGACTAATGAAAAACTGTTTTTT

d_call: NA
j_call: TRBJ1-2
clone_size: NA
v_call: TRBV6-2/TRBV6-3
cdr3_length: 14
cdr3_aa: CASSGGGRIYGYTF
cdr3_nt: TGTGCCAGCAGCGGCGGGGGCAGGATCTATGGCTACACCTTC

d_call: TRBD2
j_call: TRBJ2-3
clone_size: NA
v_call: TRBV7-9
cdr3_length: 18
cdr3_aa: CASSSGLTSGGSTDTQYF
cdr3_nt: TGTGCCAGCAGCTCCGGGTTAACTAGCGGGGGGAGCACAGATACGCAGTATTTT

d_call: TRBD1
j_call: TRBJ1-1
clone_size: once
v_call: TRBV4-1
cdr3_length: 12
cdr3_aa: CASSGQAVEAFF
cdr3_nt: TGCGCCAGCAGCGGACAGGCTGTAGAAGCTTTCTTT

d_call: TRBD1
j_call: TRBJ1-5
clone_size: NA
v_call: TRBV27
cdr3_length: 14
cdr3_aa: CASSPRQGHQPQHF
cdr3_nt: TGTGCCAGCAGTCCCCGACAGGGCCATCAGCCCCAGCATTTT

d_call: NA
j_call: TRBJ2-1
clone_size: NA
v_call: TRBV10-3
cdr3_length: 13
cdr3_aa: CAISEGGYNEQFF
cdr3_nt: TGTGCCATCAGTGAGGGGGGCTACAATGAGCAGTTCTTC

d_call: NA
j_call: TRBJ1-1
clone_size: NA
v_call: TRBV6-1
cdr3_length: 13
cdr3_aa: CASSESAAPRAFF
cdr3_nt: TGTGCCAGCAGTGAATCTGCCGCTCCAAGGGCTTTCTTT